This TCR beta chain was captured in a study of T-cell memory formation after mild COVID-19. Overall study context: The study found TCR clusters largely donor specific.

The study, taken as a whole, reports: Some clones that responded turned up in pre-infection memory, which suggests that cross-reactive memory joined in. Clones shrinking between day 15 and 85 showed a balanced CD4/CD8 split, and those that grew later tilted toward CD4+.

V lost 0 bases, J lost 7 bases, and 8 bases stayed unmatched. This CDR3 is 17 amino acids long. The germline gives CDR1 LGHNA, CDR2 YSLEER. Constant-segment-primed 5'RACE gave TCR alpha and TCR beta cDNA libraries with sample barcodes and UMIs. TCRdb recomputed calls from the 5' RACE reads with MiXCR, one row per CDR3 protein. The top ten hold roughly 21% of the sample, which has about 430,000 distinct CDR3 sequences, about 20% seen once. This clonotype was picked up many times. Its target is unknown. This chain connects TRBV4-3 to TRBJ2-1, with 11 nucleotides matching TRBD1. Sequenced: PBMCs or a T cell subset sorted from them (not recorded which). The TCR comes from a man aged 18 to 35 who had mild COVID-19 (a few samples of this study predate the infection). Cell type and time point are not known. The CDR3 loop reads CASSQDLGQGASNEQFF. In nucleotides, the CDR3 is TGCGCCAGCAGCCAAGATCTAGGACAGGGGGCATCAAATGAGCAGTTCTTC.